This TCR beta chain was recorded in a study of T cells after yellow fever vaccination. Findings and limits, study-wide: The CD4 compartment and the CD8 compartment contained a small share of clonotypes in common. A large majority of primary-vaccination clones showed up again after the booster (around 95% CD4, almost 90% CD8).

The sample holds a few counts of this clonotype. Its target is not known. With 5 bases removed from V and 4 bases from J, the gap between germline ends came to 17 bases. The CDR3 runs 16 residues. Germline V gene sequence: CDR1 SGHTA, CDR2 FQGTGA. From the 5' RACE reads, TCRdb called clonotypes with MiXCR, one entry per CDR3 protein. Found here are 95,000 to 100,000 distinct CDR3 sequences, roughly 5.2% of them singletons; the top ten hold about 38%. This material consisted of CD8+ T cells sorted from PBMCs, taken 10 days after the yellow fever booster vaccination. The chain combines TRBV7-3 with TRBJ2-2; a weak D match, TRBD2 (5 bases). The clonotype comes from a man younger than 35 who received the YFV17D yellow fever vaccine. The CDR3 coding sequence is TGTGCCAGCAGCCCGGACTCCGGCCCCACCACCGGGGAGCTGTTTTTT. Amino acid sequence: CASSPDSGPTTGELFF. Based on the CDR3 plus reference TRBV7-3 and TRBJ2-2, the full variable domain is GAGVSQTPSNKVTEKGKYVELRCDPISGHTALYWYRQSLGQGPEFLIYFQGTGAADDSGLPNDRFFAVRPEGSVSTLKIQRTERGDSAVYLCASSPDSGPTTGELFFGEGSRLTVL.